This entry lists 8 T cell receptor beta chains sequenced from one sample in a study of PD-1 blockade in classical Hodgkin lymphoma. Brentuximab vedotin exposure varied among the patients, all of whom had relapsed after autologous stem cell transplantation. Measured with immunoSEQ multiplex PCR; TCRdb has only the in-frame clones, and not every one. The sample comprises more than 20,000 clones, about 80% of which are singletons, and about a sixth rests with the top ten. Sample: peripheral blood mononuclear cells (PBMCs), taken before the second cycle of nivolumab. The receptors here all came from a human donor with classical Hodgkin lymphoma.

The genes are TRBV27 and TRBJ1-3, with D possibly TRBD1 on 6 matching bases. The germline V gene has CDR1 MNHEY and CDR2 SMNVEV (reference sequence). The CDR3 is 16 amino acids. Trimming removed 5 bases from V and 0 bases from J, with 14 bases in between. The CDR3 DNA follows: TGTGCCAGCAGTCCCGGACAGTTTAGCTCTGGAAACACCATATATTTT. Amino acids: CASSPGQFSSGNTIYF.

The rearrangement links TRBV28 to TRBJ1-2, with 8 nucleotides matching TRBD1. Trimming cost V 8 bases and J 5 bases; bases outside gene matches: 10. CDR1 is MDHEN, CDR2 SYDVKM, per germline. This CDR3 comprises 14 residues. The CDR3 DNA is TGTGCCAGCTCCATAGACAGGGGTGGGTATGGCTACACCTTC. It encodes CASSIDRGGYGYTF.

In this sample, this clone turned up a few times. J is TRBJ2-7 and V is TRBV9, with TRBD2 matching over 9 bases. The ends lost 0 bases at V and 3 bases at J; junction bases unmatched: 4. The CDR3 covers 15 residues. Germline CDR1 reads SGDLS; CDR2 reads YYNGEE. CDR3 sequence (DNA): TGTGCCAGCAGCGTAGACCCTAGCGGGATCTACGAGCAGTACTTC. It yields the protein CASSVDPSGIYEQYF. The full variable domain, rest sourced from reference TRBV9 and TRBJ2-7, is DSGVTQTPKHLITATGQRVTLRCSPRSGDLSVYWYQQSLDQGLQFLIQYYNGEERAKGNILERFSAQQFPDLHSELNLSSLELGDSALYFCASSVDPSGIYEQYFGPGTRLTVT.

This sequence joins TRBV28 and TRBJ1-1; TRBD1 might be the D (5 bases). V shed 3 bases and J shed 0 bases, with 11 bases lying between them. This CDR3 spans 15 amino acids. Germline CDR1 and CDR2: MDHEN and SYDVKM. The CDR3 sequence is CASSFRGIMNTEAFF. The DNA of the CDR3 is TGTGCCAGCAGTTTCCGGGGCATCATGAACACTGAAGCTTTCTTT. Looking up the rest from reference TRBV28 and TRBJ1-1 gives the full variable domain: DVKVTQSSRYLVKRTGEKVFLECVQDMDHENMFWYRQDPGLGLRLIYFSYDVKMKEKGDIPEGYSVSREKKERFSLILESASTNQTSMYLCASSFRGIMNTEAFFGQGTRLTVV.

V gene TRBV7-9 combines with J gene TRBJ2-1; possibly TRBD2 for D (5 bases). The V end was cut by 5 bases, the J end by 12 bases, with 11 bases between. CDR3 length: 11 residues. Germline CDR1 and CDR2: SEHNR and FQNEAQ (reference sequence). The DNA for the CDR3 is TGTGCCAGCAGCGCGGACTCAGGGCAGTTCTTC. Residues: CASSADSGQFF.

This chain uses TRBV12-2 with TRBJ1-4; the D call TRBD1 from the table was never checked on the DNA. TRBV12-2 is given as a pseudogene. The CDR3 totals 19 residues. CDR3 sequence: CASRPTRPGQGGTNEKLFF. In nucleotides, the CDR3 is TGTGCAAGTCGCCCGACGAGACCGGGACAGGGGGGGACTAATGAAAAACTGTTTTTT.

The CDR3 loop is CASSLAGGGNGELFF. For the CDR3, the DNA is TGTGCCAGCAGCTTGGCTGGTGGGGGTAACGGGGAGCTGTTTTTT. This chain uses TRBV5-4 with TRBJ2-2; TRBD1 or TRBD2 may be the D gene (5 bases each). The CDR3 is 15 amino acids. Germline assignment: CDR1 SGHNT and CDR2 YYREEE (reference sequence). The ends were cut back, 0 bases at V and 7 bases at J, with 13 bases in the middle.

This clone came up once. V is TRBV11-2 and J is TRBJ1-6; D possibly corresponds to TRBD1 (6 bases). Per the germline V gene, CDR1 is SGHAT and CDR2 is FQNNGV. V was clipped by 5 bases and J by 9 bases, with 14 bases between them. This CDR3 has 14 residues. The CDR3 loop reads CASSQHRASSPLHF. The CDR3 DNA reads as TGTGCCAGCAGCCAGCACAGGGCAAGTTCACCCCTCCACTTT.